This is a list of T cell receptor beta chains from one sample in a study of identifying expanded T cells in peripheral blood. TCRdb's copy holds only in-frame clones and misses some; the assay was immunoSEQ multiplex PCR. The profile shows approximately 120,000 clones, less than 90% of them singletons. The specimen was blood. Receptors originate from a person aged 18 to 70 in good health. Both conserved end residues are part of each CDR3. D genes are given only for firm matches. A clone size is listed for some rows: how often the clone was seen (once, few, many), or a class if it is expanded.

D	V	size	J	length	CDR3	DNA
NA	TRBV29-1	NA	TRBJ2-3	14	CSVEDPEGADTQYF	TGCAGCGTTGAAGATCCGGAGGGTGCAGATACGCAGTATTTT
TRBD2	TRBV4-1	NA	TRBJ2-7	16	CASSPRLAGGPYEQYF	TGCGCCAGCAGCCCTCGACTAGCGGGAGGCCCCTACGAGCAGTACTTC
TRBD1	TRBV18	once	TRBJ2-1	16	CASSPLEQGINNEQFF	TGTGCCAGCTCACCTCTCGAACAGGGGATCAACAATGAGCAGTTCTTC
TRBD2	TRBV7-9	NA	TRBJ2-7	16	CASSFIPGTSAYEQYF	TGTGCCAGCAGCTTTATTCCCGGGACTAGCGCCTACGAGCAGTACTTC
TRBD1	TRBV5-1	NA	TRBJ2-7	15	CASSPRGQGADEQYF	TGCGCCAGCAGCCCGAGAGGACAGGGGGCTGACGAGCAGTACTTC
NA	TRBV7-3	NA	TRBJ1-1	13	CASSRREGTEAFF	TGTGCCAGCAGCCGGAGGGAGGGGACTGAAGCTTTCTTT
NA	TRBV7-8	NA	TRBJ2-5	12	CASSEGEETQYF	TGTGCCAGCAGCGAGGGAGAAGAGACCCAGTACTTC
NA	TRBV19	NA	TRBJ2-7	14	CASSRHESSYEQYF	TGTGCCAGTAGTAGACATGAAAGCTCCTACGAGCAGTACTTC
NA	TRBV19	NA	TRBJ2-7	14	CASSAGAPEGEQYF	TGTGCCAGTAGTGCCGGGGCCCCAGAGGGCGAGCAGTACTTC
NA	TRBV6-1	NA	TRBJ2-1	13	CASSGRSYNEQFF	TGTGCCAGCAGTGGCCGTTCCTACAATGAGCAGTTCTTC
TRBD2	TRBV7-9	NA	TRBJ2-1	18	CASSDGFSGGLSYNEQFF	TGTGCCAGCAGCGACGGTTTCAGCGGGGGGTTGTCCTACAATGAGCAGTTCTTC
TRBD1	TRBV7-2	NA	TRBJ1-1	16	CASSLVIGTGTIEAFF	TGTGCCAGCAGCTTAGTTATCGGGACAGGGACAATCGAAGCTTTCTTT
TRBD1	TRBV6-6	NA	TRBJ1-2	13	CASRQGLIYGYTF	TGTGCCAGCAGACAGGGGTTAATCTATGGCTACACCTTC
NA	TRBV6-5	NA	TRBJ1-5	14	CASRGHPSNQPQHF	TGTGCCAGCAGGGGACATCCTAGCAATCAGCCCCAGCATTTT
NA	TRBV21-1	few	TRBJ1-6	17	CASSKVGKGQGCSPLHF	TGTGCCAGCAGCAAAGTCGGAAAGGGACAGGGATGTTCACCCCTCCACTTT
NA	TRBV30	NA	TRBJ1-1	13	CAWTGLANTEAFF	TGTGCCTGGACCGGTCTGGCGAACACTGAAGCTTTCTTT
TRBD1	TRBV19	NA	TRBJ1-5	16	CASSALGQPLDGPQHF	TGTGCCAGTAGCGCCTTGGGACAGCCCTTGGATGGGCCCCAGCATTTT
TRBD2	TRBV19	NA	TRBJ2-2	14	CASMAIAGPGELFF	TGTGCCAGTATGGCGATAGCGGGGCCCGGGGAGCTGTTTTTT
TRBD2	TRBV19	NA	TRBJ2-4	13	CASSFALREAPSF	TGTGCCAGTAGTTTCGCCCTGCGGGAGGCCCCTAGCTTC
NA	TRBV6-1	NA	TRBJ1-2	13	CASSEKAYYGYTF	TGTGCCAGCAGTGAAAAGGCTTATTATGGCTACACCTTC
NA	TRBV2	NA	TRBJ1-5	15	CASSEALQGNQPQHF	TGTGCCAGCAGTGAAGCACTTCAGGGGAATCAGCCCCAGCATTTT
NA	TRBV19	NA	TRBJ1-5	13	CASSIQGSQPQHF	TGTGCCAGTAGTATCCAGGGTTCTCAGCCCCAGCATTTT
NA	TRBV5-1	few	TRBJ1-2	16	CASSPKEQGFGYGYTF	TGCGCCAGCAGCCCGAAAGAACAGGGATTTGGCTATGGCTACACCTTC
NA	TRBV27	NA	TRBJ2-1	14	CASSLGLGENEQFF	TGTGCCAGCAGTTTGGGACTTGGGGAAAATGAGCAGTTCTTC
TRBD1	TRBV30	NA	TRBJ2-5	11	CAWKGAETQYF	TGTGCCTGGAAGGGGGCCGAGACCCAGTACTTC
NA	TRBV28	NA	TRBJ1-6	16	CASSRHMRQSNSPLHF	TGTGCCAGCAGTCGACACATGAGACAGAGTAATTCACCCCTCCACTTT
TRBD1	TRBV2	NA	TRBJ2-7	13	CASSGQGISQQYF	TGTGCCAGCAGCGGACAGGGGATTTCCCAGCAGTACTTC
NA	TRBV6-5	few	TRBJ1-1	14	CASSTQWGNTEAFF	TGTGCCAGCAGTACACAGTGGGGGAACACTGAAGCTTTCTTT
NA	TRBV10-1	once	TRBJ2-1	11	CASSERDEQFF	TGCGCCAGCAGTGAGCGGGATGAGCAGTTCTTC
TRBD1	TRBV5-1	NA	TRBJ1-3	18	CASSLDLTGAYSGNTIYF	TGCGCCAGCAGCTTGGACCTGACAGGGGCCTACTCTGGAAACACCATATATTTT
NA	TRBV11-2	NA	TRBJ1-1	15	CASSVVGGVSTEAFF	TGTGCCAGCAGCGTCGTGGGAGGGGTAAGCACTGAAGCTTTCTTT
NA	TRBV18	NA	TRBJ1-3	14	CASSLQDFGNTIYF	TGTGCCAGCTCCCTACAGGACTTTGGAAACACCATATATTTT
NA	TRBV11-2	NA	TRBJ1-4	13	CASSLSPGEKLFF	TGTGCCAGCAGCTTATCACCCGGCGAAAAACTGTTTTTT
TRBD1	TRBV5-1	NA	TRBJ2-6	19	CASSLLRGQGASGANVLTF	TGCGCCAGCAGCTTGCTACGGGGACAGGGGGCTTCTGGGGCCAACGTCCTGACTTTC
NA	TRBV7-9	NA	TRBJ2-7	14	CASSSTGKLYEQYF	TGTGCCAGCAGCTCGACCGGGAAACTCTACGAGCAGTACTTC
NA	TRBV27	NA	TRBJ1-1	16	CASQNIGRGGNEEAFF	TGTGCCAGCCAAAATATCGGGAGGGGGGGTAACGAGGAAGCTTTCTTT
TRBD2	TRBV7-8	once	TRBJ2-3	17	CASSTPLAGDRADTQYF	TGTGCCAGCAGCACCCCACTAGCGGGAGATCGGGCAGATACGCAGTATTTT
TRBD1	TRBV9	NA	TRBJ2-5	14	CASSVGQGLETQYF	TGTGCCAGCAGCGTCGGACAGGGGCTCGAGACCCAGTACTTC
NA	TRBV5-1	NA	TRBJ2-7	15	CASSLTLLSSYEQYF	TGCGCCAGCAGCTTGACTCTTCTGAGCTCCTACGAGCAGTACTTC
NA	TRBV28	NA	TRBJ1-1	14	CASGLGTANTEAFF	TGTGCCAGCGGTCTAGGGACGGCTAACACTGAAGCTTTCTTT
TRBD1	TRBV11-2	NA	TRBJ2-1	15	CASSFRDRGPNEQFF	TGTGCCAGCAGCTTCCGGGACAGGGGTCCCAATGAGCAGTTCTTC
TRBD1	TRBV7-3	NA	TRBJ2-5	13	CASSRTGEETQYF	TGTGCCAGCAGCAGAACAGGGGAAGAGACCCAGTACTTC
NA	TRBV7-2	NA	TRBJ1-2	13	CASSATGREGYTF	TGTGCCAGCAGCGCTACAGGGCGGGAAGGCTACACCTTC
NA	TRBV5-4	NA	TRBJ1-1	13	CASSHGVGTEAFF	TGTGCCAGCAGCCATGGGGTTGGCACTGAAGCTTTCTTT
NA	TRBV2	NA	TRBJ2-7	13	CASIIQGSYEQYF	TGTGCCAGCATCATACAGGGCTCCTACGAGCAGTACTTC
TRBD2	TRBV5-4	NA	TRBJ2-7	14	CASSLGEGRYEQYF	TGTGCCAGCAGCTTGGGGGAGGGCCGATACGAGCAGTACTTC
NA	TRBV18	NA	TRBJ2-4	16	CASSPSNLGGENIQYF	TGTGCCAGCTCACCATCGAATCTGGGAGGTGAAAACATTCAGTACTTC
TRBD2	TRBV4-1	NA	TRBJ2-7	16	CASSQDPSGYSYEQYF	TGCGCCAGCAGCCAAGACCCTAGCGGCTACTCCTACGAGCAGTACTTC
NA	TRBV6-5	NA	TRBJ1-1	13	CASSYPGQFEAFF	TGTGCCAGCAGTTACCCCGGACAGTTTGAAGCTTTCTTT
TRBD1	TRBV7-2	NA	TRBJ1-6	19	CASSPLPLTGTGVNSPLHF	TGTGCCAGCAGCCCCCTTCCACTGACCGGGACAGGGGTTAATTCACCCCTCCACTTT
TRBD1	TRBV2	once	TRBJ1-6	17	CASSYRDRGSVKSPLHF	TGTGCCAGCAGTTACCGGGACAGGGGGAGTGTAAAGTCACCCCTCCACTTT
NA	TRBV19	NA	TRBJ1-3	18	CASSPFGTEDPSGNTIYF	TGTGCCAGTAGTCCATTCGGGACGGAAGACCCCTCTGGAAACACCATATATTTT
NA	TRBV21-1	NA	TRBJ2-3	13	CARTPDHTDTQYF	TGTGCCAGGACACCTGATCACACAGATACGCAGTATTTT
TRBD2	TRBV2	NA	TRBJ2-5	13	CASSGGRQETQYF	TGTGCCAGCAGCGGGGGGAGACAAGAGACCCAGTACTTC
NA	TRBV28	NA	TRBJ1-5	17	CASRLTAGIGGNQPQHF	TGTGCCAGCAGACTCACGGCGGGGATAGGTGGCAATCAGCCCCAGCATTTT